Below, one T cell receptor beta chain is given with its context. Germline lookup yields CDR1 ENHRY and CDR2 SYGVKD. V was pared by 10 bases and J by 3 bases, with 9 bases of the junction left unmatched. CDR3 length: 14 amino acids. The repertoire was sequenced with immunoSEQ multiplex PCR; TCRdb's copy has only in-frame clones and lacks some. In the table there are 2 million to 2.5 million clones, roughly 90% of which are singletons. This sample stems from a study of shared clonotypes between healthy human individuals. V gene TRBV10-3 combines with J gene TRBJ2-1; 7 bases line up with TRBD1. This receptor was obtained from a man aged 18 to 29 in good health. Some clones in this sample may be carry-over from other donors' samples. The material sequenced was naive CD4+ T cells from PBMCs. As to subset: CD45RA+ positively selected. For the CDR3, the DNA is TGTGCCACCTCCGGACAGGCCTTCTACAATGAGCAGTTCTTC. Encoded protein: CATSGQAFYNEQFF.